These 26 T cell receptor beta chains share one sample of origin, sequenced in a study of Ad26.COV2.S vaccination and SARS-CoV-2 variants. Noted treatment: roughly 20 received Ad26.COV2.S at low or high dose, single or two shots; 5 received placebo; per-sample allocation not given. The samples were gathered on day 63 after the first injection of vaccine or placebo. Profiling relied on immunoSEQ multiplex PCR, and the TCRdb table lists in-frame clones only, not all of them. The sample lists 200,000 to 300,000 clones, around nine tenths occurring once. This specimen consisted of peripheral blood, obtained in a trial of Ad26.COV2.S vaccine versus placebo. All receptors come from a person between 18 and 60 years old who received the Ad26.COV2.S COVID-19 vaccine or a placebo.

The rearrangement links TRBV30 to TRBJ2-1; D is unresolved. The CDR3 runs 13 residues. The germline V gene encodes CDR1 GTSNPN and CDR2 SVGIG (reference sequence). V was cut by 5 bases and J by 2 bases, with 10 bases left in between. The CDR3 DNA reads TGTGCCTGGTCGCGGCAGGCCTACAATGAGCAGTTCTTC. It codes for CAWSRQAYNEQFF.

This clone was recorded a few times. The V gene is TRBV3-1 (or the pseudogene TRBV3-2), the J gene TRBJ1-1, with D tentatively TRBD1 (5 bases). Deletions cut 1 base from V and 11 bases from J, with 17 bases between. CDR1 is LGHDT, CDR2 YNNKEL, per germline (reference sequence). The CDR3 is 14 residues long. For the CDR3, the DNA is TGTGCCAGCAGCCAAGGGATATGGGGCAAAGAGGCTTTCTTT. Translation gives CASSQGIWGKEAFF.

V and J are TRBV29-1 and TRBJ2-5; weak D call: TRBD2 (5 bases). V was shortened by 6 bases and J by 4 bases, with 12 bases between the two germline ends. The CDR3 covers 12 residues. Germline lookup yields CDR1 SQVTM and CDR2 ANQGSEA. The CDR3 here is CSVKEGRETQYF. CDR3 in DNA: TGCAGCGTCAAGGAAGGGAGAGAGACCCAGTACTTC.

This rearrangement joins TRBV6-4 to TRBJ2-3; no definite D call. The V end was cut by 0 bases, the J end by 6 bases, with 13 bases between. This CDR3 spans 15 amino acids. In germline, CDR1 is MRHNA, CDR2 SNTAGT. The DNA for the CDR3 is TGTGCCAGCAGTGACTCCGATCCTCCCGGGGATACGCAGTATTTT. Protein: CASSDSDPPGDTQYF.

This sequence joins TRBV27 and TRBJ2-7, with D unclear. Germline CDR1 and CDR2: MNHEY and SMNVEV (reference sequence). There are 13 residues in the CDR3. V was cut by 4 bases and J by 3 bases, with 10 bases left in between. The CDR3 is CASSSRPVYEQYF. The CDR3 DNA sequence: TGTGCCAGCAGTTCCAGACCCGTCTACGAGCAGTACTTC.

The chain employs TRBV27 and TRBJ2-2; no reliable D call. Trimming stripped 6 bases from V and 2 bases from J, with 7 bases between. This CDR3 is 13 amino acids long. Germline V gene lookup returns CDR1 MNHEY and CDR2 SMNVEV (reference sequence). The CDR3 loop reads CASRTVNTGELFF. DNA for the CDR3: TGTGCCAGCAGAACAGTTAACACCGGGGAGCTGTTTTTT.

For the CDR3, the DNA is TGTGCCAGCAGCGGCAAAGACAGGGTGGCAGAGACCCAGTACTTC. Translated, it gives CASSGKDRVAETQYF. J is TRBJ2-5 and V is TRBV7-9; 7 bases line up with TRBD1. The CDR3 length is 15 residues. Germline-derived CDR1 and CDR2 are SEHNR and FQNEAQ (reference sequence). Trimming took 5 bases from V and 4 from J; bases not matched to a gene: 10.

The V call is TRBV5-1, the J call TRBJ2-2; D remains ambiguous. Germline V lookup: CDR1 SGHRS, CDR2 YFSETQ. The CDR3 has 15 residues. Trimming cost V 0 bases and J 3 bases, with 9 bases left between them. CDR3 sequence reads: CASSLVDLDTGELFF. CDR3 DNA sequence: TGCGCCAGCAGCTTGGTCGATCTGGACACCGGGGAGCTGTTTTTT.

The CDR3 DNA reads TGTGCCAGCAAGGGCGGGAGGGCCCCAACAGATACGCAGTATTTT. Amino acids: CASKGGRAPTDTQYF. The rearrangement joins TRBV6-5 to TRBJ2-3; 9 bases align to TRBD2. The CDR3 sequence is 15 residues long. CDR1 is MNHEY, CDR2 SVGAGI, per germline. Trimming removed 7 bases from V and 3 bases from J; junction bases left unmatched: 8.

The chain combines TRBV29-1 with TRBJ2-2, with TRBD1 identical over 9 bases. Germline V CDR1 and CDR2: SQVTM, ANQGSEA. The CDR3 has 13 residues. V dropped 5 bases and J dropped 5; count of bases not matched to a gene: 3. In DNA, the CDR3 is TGCAGCGTTCAGACAGGGGGGACCGGGGAGCTGTTTTTT. Protein product: CSVQTGGTGELFF.

The gene calls are TRBV15 and TRBJ2-5; 8 positions agree with TRBD1. Germline V gives CDR1 LNHNV, CDR2 YYDKDF (reference sequence). The CDR3 loop spans 14 amino acids. Germline trimming cut 3 bases from V and 5 bases from J; bases unmatched to any gene: 5. CDR3 nucleotide sequence: TGTGCCACCAGCAGGGGACAGGCTCAGGAGACCCAGTACTTC. It encodes CATSRGQAQETQYF. The variable domain in full, completed from reference TRBV15 and TRBJ2-5, reads DAMVIQNPRYQVTQFGKPVTLSCSQTLNHNVMYWYQQKSSQAPKLLFHYYDKDFNNEADTPDNFQSRRPNTSFCFLDIRSPGLGDTAMYLCATSRGQAQETQYFGPGTRLLVL.

The table lists this clone with many counts. The chain recombines TRBV7-9 with TRBJ2-7; no clear D. In germline, CDR1 is SEHNR, CDR2 FQNEAQ (reference sequence). This CDR3 has 12 residues. Trimming removed 5 bases from V and 2 bases from J, with 7 bases in between. CDR3 bases: TGTGCCAGCAGCCCCCGTCCCTACGAGCAGTACTTC. Amino acids: CASSPRPYEQYF.

This rearrangement joins TRBV5-1 to TRBJ1-2, with unresolved D. Trimming removed 0 bases from V and 5 bases from J, with 14 bases in between. This CDR3 is 15 amino acids long. Germline-derived CDR1 and CDR2 are SGHRS and YFSETQ. CDR3 amino acids: CASSLDPEGVYGYTF. The CDR3 DNA sequence: TGCGCCAGCAGCTTGGATCCGGAGGGCGTTTATGGCTACACCTTC.

J is TRBJ2-7 and V is TRBV7-8; weak D call: TRBD2 (5 bases). Germline CDR1 is SGHVS and CDR2 is FQNEAQ. There are 15 residues in the CDR3. The V gene lost 1 base and the J gene lost 2 bases, with 12 bases spanning the gap. CDR3 region: CASSLDADLPYEQYF. The CDR3 coding sequence is TGTGCCAGCAGCTTAGACGCGGACTTACCCTACGAGCAGTACTTC.

This chain connects TRBV3-1 (or the pseudogene TRBV3-2) to TRBJ2-7, with 7 bases matching TRBD1. With 5 bases clipped from V and 4 bases from J, the junction kept 14 bases outside the gene matches. CDR3 length: 16 amino acids. The germline CDR1 and CDR2 sequences are LGHDT and YNNKEL (reference sequence). The CDR3 region has the DNA TGTGCCAGCAGCTCTACGACATCCGGGACAGCTTACGAGCAGTACTTC. Protein product: CASSSTTSGTAYEQYF.

This chain connects TRBV5-1 to TRBJ1-4, with 8 bases that match TRBD1. The CDR3 has 16 amino acids. CDR1 SGHRS and CDR2 YFSETQ come from the germline V gene. V was clipped by 3 bases and J by 7 bases; unmatched bases: 11. CDR3 in amino acids: CASSWKGDRGGEKLFF. CDR3 nucleotide sequence: TGCGCCAGCAGCTGGAAGGGAGACAGGGGAGGTGAAAAACTGTTTTTT.

The chain joins TRBV6-5 to TRBJ1-3; D ambiguous. There are 15 residues in the CDR3. The V gene lost 4 bases and the J gene lost 0 bases, with 10 bases spanning the gap. Germline values: CDR1 MNHEY, CDR2 SVGAGI. CDR3 bases: TGTGCCAGCAGTTCGGACTTCTCCTCTGGAAACACCATATATTTT. Translating it yields CASSSDFSSGNTIYF.

This rearrangement joins TRBV7-9 to TRBJ2-3; 7 nucleotides align to TRBD2. From germline, CDR1 is SEHNR and CDR2 FQNEAQ (reference sequence). The CDR3 runs 13 residues. V trimming: 3 bases; J trimming: 6 bases; junction bases outside the gene matches: 3. The CDR3 loop reads CASSLSGTDTQYF. CDR3 sequence (DNA): TGTGCCAGCAGCTTGAGCGGGACGGATACGCAGTATTTT.

This chain uses TRBV2 with TRBJ2-3, with TRBD2 identical over 13 bases. V gave up 4 bases and J gave up 4 bases; unmatched junction bases: 2. Germline-derived CDR1 and CDR2 are SNHLY and FYNNEI. This CDR3 is built from 15 residues. The CDR3 here is CASSALAGGPDTQYF. DNA for the CDR3: TGTGCCAGCAGTGCACTAGCGGGGGGGCCAGATACGCAGTATTTT.

The chain links TRBV28 to TRBJ2-1; D is ambiguous. The length of the CDR3 is 11 residues. CDR1 is MDHEN, CDR2 SYDVKM, per germline. V lost 7 bases and J 9 bases, leaving 10 bases between the germline ends. The CDR3 loop reads CASNLVGEQFF. CDR3 in DNA: TGTGCCAGCAATCTGGTTGGTGAGCAGTTCTTC.

This clone was seen a single time. The genes are TRBV7-3 and TRBJ2-3; 7 bases agree with TRBD1. CDR1 and CDR2 (germline): SGHTA, FQGTGA. V dropped 5 bases and J dropped 2; count of bases not matched to a gene: 4. The CDR3 contains 14 residues. CDR3 sequence: CASSPTGATDTQYF. In DNA, the CDR3 is TGTGCCAGCAGCCCCACAGGGGCCACAGATACGCAGTATTTT.

V and J are TRBV11-2 and TRBJ2-3; D might be TRBD1 or TRBD2, each matching 6 bases. The germline gives CDR1 SGHAT, CDR2 FQNNGV. V lost 4 bases to trimming and J lost 9 bases, with 20 bases between them. CDR3 length: 15 residues. The CDR3 DNA sequence: TGTGCCAGCAGCTCCCTGGTCGGGGGCTACCCCACGCAGTATTTT. Residues: CASSSLVGGYPTQYF.

V usage is TRBV2 and J usage is TRBJ1-2; the D is unclear. V was clipped by 1 base and J by 4 bases, with 4 bases between them. The germline gives CDR1 SNHLY, CDR2 FYNNEI. This CDR3 is 12 amino acids long. The CDR3 reads CASSEEPYGYTF. The CDR3 nucleotides are TGTGCCAGCAGTGAAGAGCCCTATGGCTACACCTTC.

The V call is TRBV7-2, the J call TRBJ2-4; 7 bases align to TRBD1. The CDR3 extends over 14 amino acids. Germline trimming cut 5 bases from V and 7 bases from J; bases unmatched to any gene: 8. Looked up from germline, CDR1 is SGHTA and CDR2 is FQGNSA. The CDR3 region is CASSPRQGRNIQYF. DNA for the CDR3: TGTGCCAGCAGCCCCAGACAGGGCAGGAACATTCAGTACTTC. The full variable domain, with the rest looked up from reference TRBV7-2 and TRBJ2-4, is GAGVSQSPSNKVTEKGKDVELRCDPISGHTALYWYRQSLGQGLEFLIYFQGNSAPDKSGLPSDRFSAERTGGSVSTLTIQRTQQEDSAVYLCASSPRQGRNIQYFGAGTRLSVL.

V is TRBV10-3 and J is TRBJ2-3; 13 bases match TRBD2. The CDR3 is 15 amino acids. The junction had 1 base not matched to a gene; V was cut back by 4 bases and J by 3 bases. Germline assignment: CDR1 ENHRY and CDR2 SYGVKD. CDR3 sequence reads: CAISGLAGGTDTQYF. CDR3 sequence (DNA): TGTGCCATCAGTGGACTAGCGGGAGGAACAGATACGCAGTATTTT.

V is TRBV7-8 and J is TRBJ1-4; the D gene is possibly TRBD1 (5 bases). This CDR3 comprises 14 residues. The germline V gene has CDR1 SGHVS and CDR2 FQNEAQ. V was cut by 3 bases and J by 8 bases, with 13 bases left in between. The CDR3 nucleotides are TGTGCCAGCAGCTTTAGCAGGGTAGTCGAAAAACTGTTTTTT. This translates into CASSFSRVVEKLFF.